Listed below are T cell receptor beta chains from one sample, sequenced in a study of naive and memory T cell subsets. TCRdb reanalysed the UMI-ligation and nested PCR reads using MiXCR and keeps one entry per CDR3 protein. There are roughly 130,000 distinct CDR3 sequences in the sample; 35% to 40% occur only once, and about 0.85% lies in the top ten. Source material: central memory CD4+ T cells from blood. These receptors all stem from a human donor in good health. Both conserved end residues are part of each CDR3. A D gene is named only where the DNA matches it firmly. Some rows mark clone size as missing; the rest say once, few, many or name a class of expanded clone.

CDR3 protein: CSARQGSNTGELFF; CDR3 DNA: TGCAGTGCTAGACAGGGCTCGAACACCGGGGAGCTGTTTTTT; clone size: once; D gene: .; V gene: TRBV20-1; J gene: TRBJ2-2
CDR3 protein: CASRRLNRADVYEQYF; CDR3 DNA: TGTGCCAGCAGAAGGCTAAACAGGGCCGATGTCTACGAGCAGTACTTC; clone size: .; D gene: .; V gene: TRBV6-1; J gene: TRBJ2-7
CDR3 protein: CASSRGTFTDTQYF; CDR3 DNA: TGTGCCAGCAGCCGTGGGACCTTCACAGATACGCAGTATTTT; clone size: many; D gene: .; V gene: TRBV3-1; J gene: TRBJ2-3
CDR3 protein: CASSGHLNSGNTIYF; CDR3 DNA: TGTGCCAGCAGTGGACATCTGAACTCTGGAAACACCATATATTTT; clone size: few; D gene: .; V gene: TRBV28; J gene: TRBJ1-3
CDR3 protein: CASNRPGQGREQYF; CDR3 DNA: TGTGCCAGCAATCGGCCGGGACAGGGACGCGAGCAGTACTTC; clone size: few; D gene: TRBD1; V gene: TRBV28; J gene: TRBJ2-7
CDR3 protein: CASRRAGTPNYGYTF; CDR3 DNA: TGTGCCAGCAGACGCGCCGGGACACCAAACTATGGCTACACCTTC; clone size: .; D gene: .; V gene: TRBV28; J gene: TRBJ1-2
CDR3 protein: CASSPPTSGSYEQYF; CDR3 DNA: TGTGCCAGCTCACCACCGACTAGCGGGTCCTACGAGCAGTACTTC; clone size: .; D gene: TRBD2; V gene: TRBV18; J gene: TRBJ2-7
CDR3 protein: CASTKLAGVTDTQYF; CDR3 DNA: TGTGCCAGCACTAAACTAGCGGGAGTCACAGATACGCAGTATTTT; clone size: few; D gene: TRBD2; V gene: TRBV6-5; J gene: TRBJ2-3
CDR3 protein: CASSQDGTSGRPETQYF; CDR3 DNA: TGCGCCAGCAGCCAAGACGGGACTAGCGGGAGGCCAGAGACCCAGTACTTC; clone size: few; D gene: TRBD2; V gene: TRBV4-3; J gene: TRBJ2-5
CDR3 protein: CSASDMGTFYGYTF; CDR3 DNA: TGCAGTGCTTCTGACATGGGGACATTTTACGGCTACACCTTC; clone size: .; D gene: .; V gene: TRBV20-1; J gene: TRBJ1-2
CDR3 protein: CASSLGQYYEQYF; CDR3 DNA: TGTGCCAGCAGTTTGGGACAGTACTACGAGCAGTACTTC; clone size: .; D gene: TRBD1; V gene: TRBV12-3/TRBV12-4; J gene: TRBJ2-7
CDR3 protein: CASIAFGKTEKLFF; CDR3 DNA: TGTGCCAGTATTGCGTTCGGGAAGACTGAAAAACTGTTTTTT; clone size: few; D gene: .; V gene: TRBV19; J gene: TRBJ1-4
CDR3 protein: CASSRGLAGAREQYF; CDR3 DNA: TGTGCCAGCAGCCGCGGACTAGCGGGAGCTCGTGAGCAGTACTTC; clone size: medium-sized; D gene: TRBD2; V gene: TRBV3-1; J gene: TRBJ2-7
CDR3 protein: CASSPYSGGSSYEQYF; CDR3 DNA: TGTGCCAGCAGCCCCTACTCGGGCGGAAGCTCCTACGAGCAGTACTTC; clone size: .; D gene: .; V gene: TRBV14; J gene: TRBJ2-7
CDR3 protein: CASSLWSLAGVTDTQYF; CDR3 DNA: TGTGCCAGCAGTTTATGGTCCCTAGCGGGAGTCACAGATACGCAGTATTTT; clone size: .; D gene: TRBD2; V gene: TRBV28; J gene: TRBJ2-3
CDR3 protein: CASSKSGLAGHEQFF; CDR3 DNA: TGTGCCAGCAGCAAATCGGGACTAGCGGGACATGAGCAGTTCTTC; clone size: .; D gene: TRBD2; V gene: TRBV13; J gene: TRBJ2-1
CDR3 protein: CASKKIQGAAYEQYF; CDR3 DNA: TGTGCCAGCAAAAAGATACAGGGAGCTGCCTACGAGCAGTACTTC; clone size: .; D gene: .; V gene: TRBV28; J gene: TRBJ2-7
CDR3 protein: CASSLLGRKNTGELFF; CDR3 DNA: TGTGCCAGCAGTTTACTCGGGCGGAAGAACACCGGGGAGCTGTTTTTT; clone size: .; D gene: .; V gene: TRBV28; J gene: TRBJ2-2
CDR3 protein: CASSLSPNSPLHF; CDR3 DNA: TGTGCCAGCAGCTTGAGTCCTAATTCACCCCTCCACTTT; clone size: few; D gene: .; V gene: TRBV7-2; J gene: TRBJ1-6
CDR3 protein: CASSESPAVYGYTF; CDR3 DNA: TGTGCCAGCAGTGAAAGCCCGGCAGTCTATGGCTACACCTTC; clone size: once; D gene: .; V gene: TRBV6-1; J gene: TRBJ1-2
CDR3 protein: CASSLGRNEKLFF; CDR3 DNA: TGTGCCAGCAGCTTGGGGCGGAATGAAAAACTGTTTTTT; clone size: .; D gene: .; V gene: TRBV7-2; J gene: TRBJ1-4
CDR3 protein: CATSDVSGISYNEQFF; CDR3 DNA: TGTGCCACCAGTGATGTTAGCGGGATCTCCTACAATGAGCAGTTTTTC; clone size: .; D gene: TRBD2; V gene: TRBV24-1; J gene: TRBJ2-1
CDR3 protein: CASSNARDSQQYF; CDR3 DNA: TGTGCTAGCAGCAATGCACGGGACTCCCAGCAGTATTTT; clone size: .; D gene: .; V gene: TRBV7-7; J gene: TRBJ2-3
CDR3 protein: CASSQDSGKTQYF; CDR3 DNA: TGCGCCAGCAGCCAAGACTCCGGGAAAACGCAGTATTTT; clone size: .; D gene: .; V gene: TRBV4-3; J gene: TRBJ2-3
CDR3 protein: CASSRGSDGSNQPQHF; CDR3 DNA: TGTGCCAGCAGCCGCGGATCCGATGGGAGCAATCAGCCCCAGCATTTT; clone size: many; D gene: .; V gene: TRBV27; J gene: TRBJ1-5
CDR3 protein: CASSRRRGTLEGNTIYF; CDR3 DNA: TGTGCCAGCAGCCGTCGCAGAGGGACGCTCGAAGGAAACACCATATATTTT; clone size: .; D gene: .; V gene: TRBV3-1; J gene: TRBJ1-3
CDR3 protein: CASSSKRTPNTGELFF; CDR3 DNA: TGTGCCAGCAGCTCTAAGCGGACACCGAACACCGGGGAGCTGTTTTTT; clone size: .; D gene: .; V gene: TRBV2; J gene: TRBJ2-2
CDR3 protein: CASSYRTSGDTDTQYF; CDR3 DNA: TGCGCCAGCAGCTACCGGACTAGCGGGGACACAGATACGCAGTATTTT; clone size: .; D gene: TRBD2; V gene: TRBV5-1; J gene: TRBJ2-3
CDR3 protein: CASSLTVGDLAQHF; CDR3 DNA: TGTGCCAGCAGTTTAACGGTCGGAGATCTAGCCCAGCATTTT; clone size: few; D gene: .; V gene: TRBV6-5; J gene: TRBJ1-5
CDR3 protein: CASRGRYGTDTQYF; CDR3 DNA: TGTGCCAGCCGCGGGCGGTATGGCACAGATACGCAGTATTTT; clone size: few; D gene: .; V gene: TRBV12-3/TRBV12-4; J gene: TRBJ2-3
CDR3 protein: CASSWEAGVGETQYF; CDR3 DNA: TGTGCCAGCAGCTGGGAAGCGGGAGTAGGAGAGACCCAGTACTTC; clone size: .; D gene: TRBD2; V gene: TRBV5-4; J gene: TRBJ2-5
CDR3 protein: CASSLRTGLNTEAFF; CDR3 DNA: TGTGCCAGCAGCTTACGGACAGGACTGAACACTGAAGCTTTCTTT; clone size: .; D gene: TRBD1; V gene: TRBV7-6; J gene: TRBJ1-1
CDR3 protein: CASSRGLSSRPYNEQFF; CDR3 DNA: TGCGCCAGCAGCCGGGGACTTTCGTCACGGCCCTACAATGAGCAGTTCTTC; clone size: .; D gene: .; V gene: TRBV5-1; J gene: TRBJ2-1
CDR3 protein: CSVEGYTDTQYF; CDR3 DNA: TGCAGCGTTGAAGGGTACACAGATACGCAGTATTTT; clone size: many; D gene: .; V gene: TRBV29-1; J gene: TRBJ2-3
CDR3 protein: CSVVEGRETQYF; CDR3 DNA: TGCAGCGTTGTGGAGGGTAGAGAGACCCAGTACTTC; clone size: few; D gene: .; V gene: TRBV29-1; J gene: TRBJ2-5
CDR3 protein: CASSLGVLSNQPQHF; CDR3 DNA: TGTGCCAGCAGCTTAGGGGTTCTGAGCAATCAGCCCCAGCATTTT; clone size: .; D gene: .; V gene: TRBV7-2; J gene: TRBJ1-5
CDR3 protein: CSARRAGTMNTEAFF; CDR3 DNA: TGCAGTGCTAGAAGGGCAGGAACGATGAACACTGAAGCTTTCTTT; clone size: few; D gene: .; V gene: TRBV20-1; J gene: TRBJ1-1
CDR3 protein: CSVQPTSYNVQFF; CDR3 DNA: TGCAGCGTTCAACCGACTTCGTACAATGTGCAGTTCTTC; clone size: few; D gene: .; V gene: TRBV29-1; J gene: TRBJ2-1
CDR3 protein: CASSSQGTANTGELFF; CDR3 DNA: TGTGCCAGCAGTTCACAGGGGACCGCGAACACCGGGGAGCTGTTTTTT; clone size: few; D gene: TRBD1; V gene: TRBV12-3/TRBV12-4; J gene: TRBJ2-2
CDR3 protein: CASSKRDSSLAYEQYF; CDR3 DNA: TGTGCCAGCAGCAAACGGGACAGCAGCCTAGCCTACGAGCAGTACTTC; clone size: few; D gene: TRBD1; V gene: TRBV9; J gene: TRBJ2-7
CDR3 protein: CASSAQVGEAFF; CDR3 DNA: TGTGCCAGCAGTGCCCAGGTCGGTGAAGCTTTCTTT; clone size: .; D gene: .; V gene: TRBV6-6; J gene: TRBJ1-1
CDR3 protein: CSVTALYEQYF; CDR3 DNA: TGCAGCGTGACGGCTCTCTACGAGCAGTACTTC; clone size: .; D gene: .; V gene: TRBV29-1; J gene: TRBJ2-7
CDR3 protein: CASSLGGRASNEQFF; CDR3 DNA: TGTGCCAGCAGTTTAGGGGGGAGGGCCTCAAATGAGCAGTTCTTC; clone size: .; D gene: TRBD2; V gene: TRBV28; J gene: TRBJ2-1
CDR3 protein: CASSFGLAGGSGTDTQYF; CDR3 DNA: TGTGCCAGCAGCTTCGGACTAGCGGGAGGTTCTGGCACAGATACGCAGTATTTT; clone size: .; D gene: TRBD2; V gene: TRBV5-5; J gene: TRBJ2-3